The entry below describes one T cell receptor (beta chain). Its antigen remains undetermined. Just one base apart from a much larger clone, this may be a read error. The time point label for this specimen denotes: pre-pandemic baseline sample and day 111 after first positive SARS-CoV-2 test. Sequencing took place on an Illumina MiSeq. Profiling of the peripheral T cell repertoire targeted human TCRbeta genes. Turning to the authors' computational methods: Beta-binomial modelling was used to test for differences in clonotype abundance while accounting for variability over time. Expanded clonotypes were checked against the ImmuneCODE reference database of SARS-CoV-2-associated TCRs and mapped to regions of the viral genome. Additional repertoire analyses examined TRBV gene usage, CDR3 length, CDR3 amino acid overlap between time points, distributions of clonotype abundance, and Jaccard similarity. Starting from the raw public reads, TCRdb applied fastp trimming at Q25, assembled clones with MiXCR and retained in-frame beta chains. Merged by CDR3 protein, the rows form single entries marked with the most common genes and DNA. TCRdb, not the original authors, processed these V and J calls. Counted in this sample were 200,000 to 300,000 distinct CDR3 sequences; 25% to 35% of them appeared once. Roughly 7.3% of the sample is held by the ten biggest clonotypes.

Measured from the cysteine to the phenylalanine, the CDR3 is 18 residues long. Only the CDR3 region is kept as DNA, spanning 54 bases read in frame from base 1. The data are from a study of kidney transplant recipient with SARS-CoV-2 infection (dated by TCRdb to the early 2020s). The sequences come from a blood sample, collected at baseline and between days 110 and 120 from a kidney transplant recipient. The chain joins TRBV12-3 or TRBV12-4 to TRBJ2-3; a stretch of 9 junction bases matches TRBD2. The receptor comes from a male patient between 25 and 39 years old who had COVID-19 and was a kidney transplant recipient. Post transplant, some T cells may arise from the graft donor. CDR3 region: CASSLWGGRAKGPDAQYF. The DNA sequence is TGTGCCAGCAGTTTATGGGGCGGGAGGGCCAAGGGGCCAGATGCGCAGTATTTT.